This is a list of T cell receptor beta chains from one sample in a study of response to subunit inactivated influenza vaccine. TCRdb ran MiXCR on the RT-PCR reads and lists one entry per CDR3 protein. In the table there are hundreds of thousands of distinct CDR3 sequences, around 8% of which are singletons. The specimen comprised PBMCs from blood, sampled approximately 25 months after vaccination. All receptors come from a man aged 50 to 75 who received an inactivated influenza vaccine. The CDR3 runs from the conserved cysteine through the conserved F or W. Each record gives: J gene, V gene, clone size, D gene, CDR3 DNA, CDR3 protein. The D gene is left open where the match is weak. Only some rows state a clone size, as once, few, many or a class for expanded clones.

J gene: TRBJ2-5
V gene: TRBV9
clone size: NA
D gene: NA
CDR3 DNA: TGTGCCAGCAGCGTAGAAGCCTTCGGGGGCGAGACCCAGTACTTC
CDR3 protein: CASSVEAFGGETQYF

J gene: TRBJ1-1
V gene: TRBV30
clone size: few
D gene: NA
CDR3 DNA: TGTGCCTGGCGGGGCGCAAATCCTGAAGCTTTCTTT
CDR3 protein: CAWRGANPEAFF

J gene: TRBJ2-1
V gene: TRBV20-1
clone size: NA
D gene: NA
CDR3 DNA: TGCAGTGGTGAGGCCCTTTTGAGGTATGAGCAGTTCTTC
CDR3 protein: CSGEALLRYEQFF

J gene: TRBJ2-3
V gene: TRBV11-2
clone size: many
D gene: TRBD2
CDR3 DNA: TGTGCCAGCAGCTCTCAGACTAGCGGGAGCACAGATACGCAGTATTTT
CDR3 protein: CASSSQTSGSTDTQYF

J gene: TRBJ2-4
V gene: TRBV28
clone size: many
D gene: NA
CDR3 DNA: TGTGCCAGCAGTCTTGGGACTGGGCGCGACATTCAGTACTTC
CDR3 protein: CASSLGTGRDIQYF

J gene: TRBJ1-6
V gene: TRBV12-3/TRBV12-4
clone size: few
D gene: NA
CDR3 DNA: TGTGCCAGCAGCCGGACCTCGGGGAATTCACCCCTCCACTTT
CDR3 protein: CASSRTSGNSPLHF

J gene: TRBJ1-5
V gene: TRBV4-2
clone size: few
D gene: TRBD1
CDR3 DNA: TGTGCCAGCAGCCCAGAGGGACAGGAGGATCAGCCCCAGCATTTT
CDR3 protein: CASSPEGQEDQPQHF

J gene: TRBJ2-7
V gene: TRBV9
clone size: many
D gene: NA
CDR3 DNA: TGTGCCAGCAGCCCCCGGGACAAGGAAAAGCAGTACTTC
CDR3 protein: CASSPRDKEKQYF

J gene: TRBJ2-7
V gene: TRBV7-9
clone size: few
D gene: NA
CDR3 DNA: TGTGCCAGCAGCTTAGCGTTACAGGGAATTGAGCAGTACTTC
CDR3 protein: CASSLALQGIEQYF

J gene: TRBJ1-1
V gene: TRBV18
clone size: NA
D gene: NA
CDR3 DNA: TGTGCCAGCTCACGAAACGCCCACCTGAACACTGAAGCTTTCTTT
CDR3 protein: CASSRNAHLNTEAFF

J gene: TRBJ2-3
V gene: TRBV12-3/TRBV12-4
clone size: NA
D gene: TRBD2
CDR3 DNA: TGTGCCAGCAGTTTAGCATGGGGACTAGCGGGGACAGATACGCAGTATTTT
CDR3 protein: CASSLAWGLAGTDTQYF

J gene: TRBJ2-1
V gene: TRBV7-8
clone size: few
D gene: NA
CDR3 DNA: TGTGCCAGCAGCTTGACCGGGACCTGGGGCAATGAGCAGTTCTTC
CDR3 protein: CASSLTGTWGNEQFF

J gene: TRBJ2-5
V gene: TRBV29-1
clone size: many
D gene: TRBD2
CDR3 DNA: TGCAGCGTTGAGTCGGGACTAGCCAAAGAGACCCAGTACTTC
CDR3 protein: CSVESGLAKETQYF

J gene: TRBJ1-2
V gene: TRBV6-5
clone size: NA
D gene: NA
CDR3 DNA: TGTGCCAGCAGTTACGTCGGCGGAGCTAACTATGGCTACACCTTC
CDR3 protein: CASSYVGGANYGYTF

J gene: TRBJ2-7
V gene: TRBV20-1
clone size: few
D gene: NA
CDR3 DNA: TGCAGTGCTAGAGAAGACAGGGTGCGGGAGTCCCCCTACGAGCAGTACTTC
CDR3 protein: CSAREDRVRESPYEQYF

J gene: TRBJ2-3
V gene: TRBV11-3
clone size: NA
D gene: TRBD2
CDR3 DNA: TGTGCCAGCAGCTTAAGGGACTACACAGATACGCAGTATTTT
CDR3 protein: CASSLRDYTDTQYF

J gene: TRBJ2-7
V gene: TRBV20-1
clone size: NA
D gene: NA
CDR3 DNA: TGCAGTGCTACCGGTGGGGGTTCCTACGAGCAGTACTTC
CDR3 protein: CSATGGGSYEQYF

J gene: TRBJ1-1
V gene: TRBV12-3/TRBV12-4
clone size: NA
D gene: NA
CDR3 DNA: TGTGCCAGCAGATCAGGGATGAACACTGAAGCTTTCTTT
CDR3 protein: CASRSGMNTEAFF

J gene: TRBJ2-7
V gene: TRBV5-1
clone size: many
D gene: NA
CDR3 DNA: TGCGCCAGCAGCTCCCCAGGCCGCGGAGGCGAGCAGTACTTC
CDR3 protein: CASSSPGRGGEQYF

J gene: TRBJ1-6
V gene: TRBV6-1
clone size: NA
D gene: NA
CDR3 DNA: TGTGCCAGCAGTGAACGAGGCCTCGGTGATTCACCCCTCCACTTT
CDR3 protein: CASSERGLGDSPLHF

J gene: TRBJ2-6
V gene: TRBV2
clone size: few
D gene: NA
CDR3 DNA: TGTGCCAGCAGCGCCGGACAAATTGGGGCCAACGTCCTGACTTTC
CDR3 protein: CASSAGQIGANVLTF

J gene: TRBJ2-5
V gene: TRBV6-1
clone size: many
D gene: NA
CDR3 DNA: TGTGCCAGCAGTCGTGAGGGGGGGCGCGAGACCCAGTACTTC
CDR3 protein: CASSREGGRETQYF

J gene: TRBJ2-2
V gene: TRBV27
clone size: few
D gene: TRBD1
CDR3 DNA: TGTGCCAGCAGTACTCACAGGGGCCCCGGGGAGCTGTTTTTT
CDR3 protein: CASSTHRGPGELFF

J gene: TRBJ1-4
V gene: TRBV7-2
clone size: few
D gene: NA
CDR3 DNA: TGTGCCAGCAGCTTAGGAGGGGACCGCCGCGGGGAACTGTTTTTT
CDR3 protein: CASSLGGDRRGELFF

J gene: TRBJ2-4
V gene: TRBV20-1
clone size: few
D gene: NA
CDR3 DNA: TGCAGTGTCCTCCGGCGTACGGCCAAAAACATTCAGTACTTC
CDR3 protein: CSVLRRTAKNIQYF

J gene: TRBJ1-5
V gene: TRBV12-3/TRBV12-4
clone size: many
D gene: NA
CDR3 DNA: TGTGCCAGCAGCCCTCCGGGACACGGTAATCAGCCCCAGCATTTT
CDR3 protein: CASSPPGHGNQPQHF

J gene: TRBJ2-7
V gene: TRBV3-1
clone size: NA
D gene: NA
CDR3 DNA: TGTGCCAGCAGCCAAGGGACAGACCAATACGAGCAGTACTTC
CDR3 protein: CASSQGTDQYEQYF

J gene: TRBJ2-5
V gene: TRBV14
clone size: few
D gene: NA
CDR3 DNA: TGTGCCAGCAGCCGGGGCAGACAAGAGACCCAGTACTTC
CDR3 protein: CASSRGRQETQYF

J gene: TRBJ2-7
V gene: TRBV7-9
clone size: NA
D gene: NA
CDR3 DNA: TGTGCCAGCAGCCCGATTCCGGGACCTAATAGGCCCTACGAGCAGTACTTC
CDR3 protein: CASSPIPGPNRPYEQYF

J gene: TRBJ2-2
V gene: TRBV5-1
clone size: few
D gene: NA
CDR3 DNA: TGCGCCAGCAGCTCGGACAGTGGCACCGGGGAGCTGTTTTTT
CDR3 protein: CASSSDSGTGELFF

J gene: TRBJ2-1
V gene: TRBV20-1
clone size: NA
D gene: TRBD2
CDR3 DNA: TGCAGTGCTAGAGATGGGGGACTAGCGGGAGGGCCTTGGGACAATGAGCAGTTCTTC
CDR3 protein: CSARDGGLAGGPWDNEQFF

J gene: TRBJ2-1
V gene: TRBV20-1
clone size: many
D gene: TRBD2
CDR3 DNA: TGCAGTGCTAGACCCCAGAGGGGACTAGCGGGAGGGTCCTACAATGAGCAGTTCTTC
CDR3 protein: CSARPQRGLAGGSYNEQFF

J gene: TRBJ2-7
V gene: TRBV10-3
clone size: NA
D gene: TRBD2
CDR3 DNA: TGTGCCATCCAACCGGGACTAGCGGGAGGGAACGAGCAGTACTTC
CDR3 protein: CAIQPGLAGGNEQYF

J gene: TRBJ2-3
V gene: TRBV11-2
clone size: NA
D gene: NA
CDR3 DNA: TGTGCCAGCAGCCCTGCGGGGAGTGATACGCAGTATTTT
CDR3 protein: CASSPAGSDTQYF

J gene: TRBJ2-1
V gene: TRBV20-1
clone size: NA
D gene: TRBD2
CDR3 DNA: TGCAGTGCTCGTAGACTAGCGGGAGAGCATGAGCAGTTCTTC
CDR3 protein: CSARRLAGEHEQFF

J gene: TRBJ2-5
V gene: TRBV7-2
clone size: few
D gene: NA
CDR3 DNA: TGTGCCAGCAGCCCAGTAGTCTTATCTCAAGAGACCCAGTACTTC
CDR3 protein: CASSPVVLSQETQYF

J gene: TRBJ1-2
V gene: TRBV2
clone size: many
D gene: NA
CDR3 DNA: TGTGCCAGCAGTGGCGACAGCCTAGGGGCCTATGGCTACACCTTC
CDR3 protein: CASSGDSLGAYGYTF

J gene: TRBJ2-3
V gene: TRBV20-1
clone size: many
D gene: NA
CDR3 DNA: TGCAGTGCTACCCGGGACGGTCCCACAGATACGCAGTATTTT
CDR3 protein: CSATRDGPTDTQYF

J gene: TRBJ2-3
V gene: TRBV6-5
clone size: few
D gene: TRBD2
CDR3 DNA: TGTGCCAGCAGTTACTCTAGCGGGAGTACAGATACGCAGTATTTT
CDR3 protein: CASSYSSGSTDTQYF

J gene: TRBJ2-5
V gene: TRBV7-8
clone size: few
D gene: TRBD2
CDR3 DNA: TGTGCCAGCAGCTCAACTAGCGGGGAGAAACAAGAGACCCAGTACTTC
CDR3 protein: CASSSTSGEKQETQYF

J gene: TRBJ2-2
V gene: TRBV20-1
clone size: few
D gene: NA
CDR3 DNA: TGCAGTGCTAGAGATGGCTGGAGAGCGAACACCGGGGAGCTGTTTTTT
CDR3 protein: CSARDGWRANTGELFF

J gene: TRBJ2-6
V gene: TRBV2
clone size: NA
D gene: NA
CDR3 DNA: TGTGCCAGCAGCCGGCCCAGGGACTCTGGGGCCAACGTCCTGACTTTC
CDR3 protein: CASSRPRDSGANVLTF

J gene: TRBJ1-1
V gene: TRBV20-1
clone size: many
D gene: TRBD1
CDR3 DNA: TGCAGTGCCTCACAGGGGAGCCCTGAAGCTTTCTTT
CDR3 protein: CSASQGSPEAFF

J gene: TRBJ1-1
V gene: TRBV27
clone size: NA
D gene: NA
CDR3 DNA: TGTGCCAGCAGTTTCTGGAGCAGTGCTGAAGCTTTCTTT
CDR3 protein: CASSFWSSAEAFF

J gene: TRBJ2-3
V gene: TRBV7-2
clone size: many
D gene: TRBD2
CDR3 DNA: TGTGCCAGCACGGGATTCGGGAGGGCCGCCACAGATACGCAGTATTTT
CDR3 protein: CASTGFGRAATDTQYF

J gene: TRBJ1-1
V gene: TRBV7-2
clone size: NA
D gene: NA
CDR3 DNA: TGTGCCAGCAGCTTAGAACCTGCGGGCGCTGAAGCTTTCTTT
CDR3 protein: CASSLEPAGAEAFF

J gene: TRBJ2-5
V gene: TRBV4-2
clone size: few
D gene: TRBD2
CDR3 DNA: TGTGCCAGCAGCCAAGAGGTAGCGGGGGGTGTGGGAGAGACCCAGTACTTC
CDR3 protein: CASSQEVAGGVGETQYF

J gene: TRBJ1-5
V gene: TRBV4-2
clone size: many
D gene: NA
CDR3 DNA: TGTGCCAGCCGGGACTTAAATAGCAATCAGCCCCAGCATTTT
CDR3 protein: CASRDLNSNQPQHF

J gene: TRBJ2-5
V gene: TRBV19
clone size: NA
D gene: NA
CDR3 DNA: TGTGCCAGTAGTATAGGTGGGGGACGAGGAGAGACCCAGTACTTC
CDR3 protein: CASSIGGGRGETQYF

J gene: TRBJ2-2
V gene: TRBV4-3
clone size: many
D gene: NA
CDR3 DNA: TGCGCCAGCAGCCAGGGTGGAATCAGGACAGCGAACACCGGGGAGCTGTTTTTT
CDR3 protein: CASSQGGIRTANTGELFF

J gene: TRBJ2-1
V gene: TRBV12-3/TRBV12-4
clone size: NA
D gene: TRBD1
CDR3 DNA: TGTGCCAGCAGGGGACAGGAACCCTCCTACAATGAGCAGTTCTTC
CDR3 protein: CASRGQEPSYNEQFF

J gene: TRBJ2-2
V gene: TRBV27
clone size: few
D gene: NA
CDR3 DNA: TGTGCCAGCAGTTTATTATCTCAAAACACCGGGGAGCTGTTTTTT
CDR3 protein: CASSLLSQNTGELFF

J gene: TRBJ1-5
V gene: TRBV7-8
clone size: many
D gene: NA
CDR3 DNA: TGTGCCAGCAGCCCCCAGAGCGGGGCGCGACAGCCCCAGCATTTT
CDR3 protein: CASSPQSGARQPQHF